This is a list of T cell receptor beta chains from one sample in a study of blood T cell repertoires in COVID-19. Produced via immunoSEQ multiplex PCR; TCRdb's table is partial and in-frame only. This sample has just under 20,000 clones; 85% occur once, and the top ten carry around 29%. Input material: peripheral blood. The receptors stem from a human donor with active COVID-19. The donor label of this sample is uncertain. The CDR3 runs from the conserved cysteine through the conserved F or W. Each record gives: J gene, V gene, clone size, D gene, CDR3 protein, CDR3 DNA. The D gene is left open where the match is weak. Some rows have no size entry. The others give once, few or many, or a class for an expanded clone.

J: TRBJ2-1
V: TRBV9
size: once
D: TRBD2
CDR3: CASSEIAGDNEQFF
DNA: TGTGCCAGCAGCGAGATAGCGGGGGACAATGAGCAGTTCTTC

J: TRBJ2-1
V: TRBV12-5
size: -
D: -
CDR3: CASGLGTRGSYNEQFF
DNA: TGTGCTAGTGGTTTGGGGACGCGGGGTTCCTACAATGAGCAGTTCTTC

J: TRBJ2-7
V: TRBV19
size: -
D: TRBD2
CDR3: CASSKGWASGPYEQYF
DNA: TGTGCCAGTAGTAAAGGCTGGGCTAGCGGTCCCTACGAGCAGTACTTC

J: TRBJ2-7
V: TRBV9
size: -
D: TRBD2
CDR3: CASSVETSGSPQHF
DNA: TGTGCCAGCAGCGTAGAAACTAGCGGGAGCCCACAGCACTTC

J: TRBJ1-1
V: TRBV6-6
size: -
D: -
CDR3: CASRATTGLHTEAFF
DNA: TGTGCCAGCAGAGCCACTACAGGGCTTCACACTGAAGCTTTCTTT

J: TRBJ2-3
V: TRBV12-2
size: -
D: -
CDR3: CASRNRGGLFVTDTQYF
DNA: TGTGCAAGTCGCAACCGCGGGGGGCTCTTTGTCACAGATACGCAGTATTTT

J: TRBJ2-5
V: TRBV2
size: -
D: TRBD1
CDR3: CASRTTGDGETQYF
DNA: TGTGCCAGCAGGACGACAGGGGACGGGGAGACCCAGTACTTC

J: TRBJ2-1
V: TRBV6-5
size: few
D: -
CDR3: CASSYIAAHNEQFF
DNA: TGTGCCAGCAGTTACATCGCGGCTCACAATGAGCAGTTCTTC

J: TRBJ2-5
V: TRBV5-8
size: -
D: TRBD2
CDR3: CASSLGRTSGIQETQYF
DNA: TGTGCCAGCAGCTTGGGAAGGACTAGCGGGATTCAGGAGACCCAGTACTTC

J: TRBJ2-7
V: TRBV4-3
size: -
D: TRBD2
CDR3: CASSQEGGWSYEQYF
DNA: TGCGCCAGCAGCCAAGAGGGGGGGTGGTCCTACGAGCAGTACTTC

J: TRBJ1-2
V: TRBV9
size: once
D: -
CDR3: CASSSAGLYYGYTF
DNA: TGTGCCAGCAGCTCCGCGGGACTCTACTATGGCTACACCTTC

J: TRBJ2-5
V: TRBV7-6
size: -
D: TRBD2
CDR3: CASSFRGGGETQYF
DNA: TGTGCCAGCAGCTTCCGGGGGGGCGGAGAGACCCAGTACTTC

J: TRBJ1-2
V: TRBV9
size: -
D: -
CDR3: CASSATSGSYGYTF
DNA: TGTGCCAGCAGCGCAACTTCTGGGAGCTATGGCTACACCTTC

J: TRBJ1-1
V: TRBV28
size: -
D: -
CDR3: CASSLRWAAFF
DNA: TGTGCCAGCAGTTTACGGTGGGCAGCTTTCTTT

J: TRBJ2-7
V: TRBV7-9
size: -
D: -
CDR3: CASSLDLASEQYF
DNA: TGTGCCAGCAGCCTTGACCTAGCGTCCGAGCAGTACTTC

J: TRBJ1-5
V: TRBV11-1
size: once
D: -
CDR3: CASSLAHGRGQPQHF
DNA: TGTGCCAGCAGCTTAGCGCACGGGAGAGGTCAGCCCCAGCATTTT

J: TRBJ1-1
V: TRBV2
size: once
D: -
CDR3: CASSEEGPTEAFF
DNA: TGTGCCAGCAGTGAGGAGGGTCCGACTGAAGCTTTCTTT

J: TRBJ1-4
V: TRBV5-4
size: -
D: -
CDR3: CASTKGVEAATNEKLFF
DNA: TGTGCCAGCACCAAGGGAGTAGAAGCAGCAACTAATGAAAAACTGTTTTTT

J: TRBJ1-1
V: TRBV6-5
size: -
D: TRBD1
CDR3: CASSSYNRGTEAFF
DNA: TGTGCCAGCAGTTCCTACAACAGGGGCACTGAAGCTTTCTTT

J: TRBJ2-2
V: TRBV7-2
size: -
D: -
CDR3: CASSLNPGGELFF
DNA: TGTGCCAGCAGCCTGAACCCCGGCGGGGAGCTGTTTTTT

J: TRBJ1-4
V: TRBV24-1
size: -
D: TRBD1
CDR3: CATSWPRDRGLEEKLFF
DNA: TGTGCCACCTCATGGCCCAGGGACAGGGGCTTAGAAGAAAAACTGTTTTTT

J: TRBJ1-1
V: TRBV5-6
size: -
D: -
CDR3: CASSLGRVETFF
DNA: TGTGCCAGCAGCTTGGGCAGGGTAGAAACTTTCTTT

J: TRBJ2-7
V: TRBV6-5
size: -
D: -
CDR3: CASSYPSGEQYF
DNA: TGTGCCAGCAGTTACCCCTCGGGCGAGCAGTACTTC

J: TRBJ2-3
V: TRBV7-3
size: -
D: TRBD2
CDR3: CASSLGLEADTQYF
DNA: TGTGCCAGCAGCTTGGGACTAGAGGCAGATACGCAGTATTTT

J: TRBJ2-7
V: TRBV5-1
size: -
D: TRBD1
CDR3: CASQRRQGAYEQYF
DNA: TGCGCCAGCCAAAGAAGACAGGGCGCCTACGAGCAGTACTTC

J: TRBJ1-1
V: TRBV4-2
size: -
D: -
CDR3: CASSLQEGTAEAFF
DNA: TGTGCCAGCAGCCTACAGGAGGGGACGGCTGAAGCTTTCTTT

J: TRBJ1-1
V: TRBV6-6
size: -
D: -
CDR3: CASRTPGVGPVTEAFF
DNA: TGTGCCAGCAGAACCCCGGGGGTAGGTCCAGTCACTGAAGCTTTCTTT

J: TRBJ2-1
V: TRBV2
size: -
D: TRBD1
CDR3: CASRTGSSYNEQFF
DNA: TGTGCCAGCAGGACAGGGAGCTCCTACAATGAGCAGTTCTTC

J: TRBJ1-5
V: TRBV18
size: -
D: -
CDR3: CASSPSSVVGNQPQHF
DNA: TGTGCCAGCTCACCCTCGAGTGTGGTTGGCAATCAGCCCCAGCATTTT

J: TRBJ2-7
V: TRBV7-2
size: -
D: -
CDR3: CASSPGLESSYEQYF
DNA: TGTGCCAGCAGCCCGGGACTCGAAAGCTCCTACGAGCAGTACTTC

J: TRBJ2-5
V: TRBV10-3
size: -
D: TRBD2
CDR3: CAISESRGSGRAMGTQYF
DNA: TGTGCCATCAGTGAGTCGAGAGGCAGCGGGAGGGCCATGGGGACCCAGTACTTC

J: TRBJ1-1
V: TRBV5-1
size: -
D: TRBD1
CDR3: CASSPRESGGPNTEAFF
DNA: TGCGCCAGCAGCCCGAGAGAGTCAGGGGGCCCTAACACTGAAGCTTTCTTT

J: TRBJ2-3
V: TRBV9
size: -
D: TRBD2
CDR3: CASSVKAGGRADTQYF
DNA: TGTGCCAGCAGCGTAAAGGCGGGGGGGCGCGCAGATACGCAGTATTTT

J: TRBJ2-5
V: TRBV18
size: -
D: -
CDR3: CASSPAGETQYF
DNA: TGTGCCAGCTCACCAGCGGGAGAGACCCAGTACTTC

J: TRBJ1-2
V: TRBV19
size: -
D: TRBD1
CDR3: CASSPGTGFGYTF
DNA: TGTGCCAGTAGCCCGGGGACAGGGTTTGGCTACACCTTC

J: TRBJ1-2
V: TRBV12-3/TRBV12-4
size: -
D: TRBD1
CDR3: CASSQPGGDGYTF
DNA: TGTGCCAGCAGCCAACCAGGGGGAGATGGCTACACCTTC

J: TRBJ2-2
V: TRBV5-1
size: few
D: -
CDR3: CASSVQGFDTGELFF
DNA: TGCGCCAGCAGCGTCCAGGGGTTTGACACCGGGGAGCTGTTTTTT